Below are 25 T cell receptor beta chains sequenced from a single sample in a study of tumor-infiltrating lymphocytes in primary liver carcinoma (dated by TCRdb to the late 2010s). The sequencer listed for this sample is Illumina HiSeq 2500. Using a constant-region primer and ProtoScript II reverse transcriptase, TCRbeta-specific cDNA was reverse-transcribed from approximately 0.5 ug total RNA. The TCRbeta libraries were prepared through three rounds of nested multiplex PCR following a slightly modified ARM-PCR procedure. Each of the first two PCR rounds ran for about 10 cycles using multiplex TRBV1-TRBV30 forward primers together with a Cbeta reverse primer. TCRdb reprocessing: public reads trimmed at Q25 with fastp, clones called with MiXCR, in-frame beta chains kept. Every CDR3 protein is listed once, alongside the most common genes and DNA of its rows. The sample profile shows about 300,000 distinct CDR3 sequences; 65% of them were found once. The ten top clones hold roughly 9% of the sample.

Blood RNA was extracted from unsorted whole blood with TRIzol reagent; germline DNA came from the DNeasy Blood & Tissue kit. What was sequenced was peripheral blood. The receptors come from a man between 35 and 55 years old with primary liver carcinoma and hepatitis B virus infection.

As regards this clonotype: This could be a read error, since a much larger clone is one nucleotide away. The chain has TRBV6-1 and TRBJ1-2, with 8 bases that match TRBD1. The length of the CDR3 is 12 residues. Looked up from germline, CDR1 is MNHNS and CDR2 is SASEGT. CDR3 in DNA: TGTGCCAGCAGCGGGCAGGGGGCTGGCTACGCCTTC. Encoded protein: CASSGQGAGYAF.

Concerning this clonotype: A single base separates this from a much larger clone, so it may be a read error. The chain is built from TRBV4-3 and TRBJ1-5; TRBD1 agrees at 11 bases. This CDR3 has 18 amino acids. The germline CDR1 and CDR2 sequences are LGHNA and YSLEER. The CDR3, as DNA: TGCGCCAGCAGCCAAGATCCGCCCGGGACAGGGGGAAACCAGCCCCACCATTTT. Translated: CASSQDPPGTGGNQPHHF.

This clonotype appeared a few times. The chain combines TRBV12-3 or TRBV12-4 with TRBJ2-4, with TRBD1 matching over 10 bases. V lost 5 bases to trimming and J lost 13 bases; unmatched junction nucleotides: 8. CDR3 length: 13 amino acids. CDR3 amino acids: CASSLDRGVPQYF. The CDR3 DNA is TGTGCCAGCAGTCTGGACAGGGGGGTGCCCCAGTACTTC.

This clonotype was observed once. A much larger clone is a single base away; this may be a read error. The CDR3 coding sequence is TGCAGCGTCACCTATTGTCCGGATAATGAGCAGTTCTTC. Amino acids: CSVTYCPDNEQFF. The genes are TRBV29-1 and TRBJ2-1; D remains unclear. Trimming removed 6 bases from V and 7 bases from J, with 16 bases in between. Germline CDR1 is SQVTM and CDR2 is ANQGSEA. The CDR3 has 13 residues.

The chain has TRBV30 and TRBJ1-3, with unresolved D. Trimming stripped 4 bases from V and 0 bases from J, with 16 bases between. The V gene's germline CDR1 is GTSNPN and CDR2 SVGIG (reference sequence). CDR3 length: 16 amino acids. In nucleotides, the CDR3 is TGTGCCTGGACCGGGGAGAGGCGATACTCTGGAAACACCATATATTTT. Protein product: CAWTGERRYSGNTIYF.

The V call is TRBV7-9, the J call TRBJ2-2, with no clear D. Between the trimmed V and J ends, which lost 4 bases and 2 bases, there was a span of 20 bases. Germline V CDR1 and CDR2: SEHNR, FQNEAQ (reference sequence). The CDR3 loop spans 18 amino acids. The CDR3 DNA reads TGTGCCAGCAGCTCCCGGCAGACCGAAAAGATAAACACCGGGGAGCTGTTTTTT. Protein product: CASSSRQTEKINTGELFF.

On this clonotype itself: This may be a read error: a much more frequent sequence differs by one nucleotide. The V gene is TRBV10-3, the J gene TRBJ2-3; 10 bases are a match to TRBD1. The CDR3 consists of 16 residues. Looked up from germline, CDR1 is ENHRY and CDR2 is SYGVKD. Here the CDR3 DNA reads TGTGCCATCAGTGATTGGACAGGGGGGGGCACAGGTACGCAGTATTTT. Residues: CAISDWTGGGTGTQYF.

The chain links TRBV13 to TRBJ2-3; 12 bases fit TRBD1. CDR1 and CDR2 (germline): PRHDT, FYEKMQ (reference sequence). Trimming at V came to 5 bases and at J to 8 bases, leaving 11 bases not matched to a gene. The CDR3 is made up of 16 amino acids. CDR3 bases: TGTGCCAGCAGCCCCAATCCGGGACAGGGGGCTGTTACGCAGTATTTT. It is translated as CASSPNPGQGAVTQYF. Variable domain in full (rest from reference TRBV13 and TRBJ2-3): AAGVIQSPRHLIKEKRETATLKCYPIPRHDTVYWYQQGPGQDPQFLISFYEKMQSDKGSIPDRFSAQQFSDYHSELNMSSLELGDSALYFCASSPNPGQGAVTQYFGPGTRLTVL.

Points on this clonotype: It may be a read error: a sequence one base away is much more abundant. The J gene is TRBJ2-5, the V gene TRBV12-3 or TRBV12-4, with 7 bases that match TRBD2. The CDR3 extends over 14 amino acids. V lost 0 bases to trimming and J lost 6 bases; unmatched junction nucleotides: 4. DNA of the CDR3: TGTGCCAGCAGTTTAGCGGGAGGGGAAAAGACCCAGTACTTC. Its protein is CASSLAGGEKTQYF.

The chain combines TRBV5-4 with TRBJ2-3; D call uncertain. V was cut by 0 bases and J by 1 base, with 6 bases left in between. From germline, CDR1 is SGHNT and CDR2 YYREEE (reference sequence). The CDR3 loop spans 14 amino acids. The CDR3 DNA reads TGTGCCAGCAGCTTGGGGAAGCGCACAGATACGCAGTATTTT. This sequence encodes CASSLGKRTDTQYF.

This clonotype was detected ten times or more. This chain joins TRBV6-1 and TRBJ2-5, with 12 bases that match TRBD1. The CDR3 sequence is 16 residues long. CDR1 and CDR2 from the germline V gene are MNHNS and SASEGT. V was clipped by 2 bases and J by 5 bases; unmatched bases: 6. In nucleotides, the CDR3 is TGTGCCAGCAGTGAACGCCGGGACAGGGGGCACGAGACCCAGTACTTC. Amino acid sequence: CASSERRDRGHETQYF.

Notes on this clonotype: A read error may account for a junction end that differs from germline. The chain uses TRBV11-2 and TRBJ2-1, with D perhaps given as TRBD1 or TRBD2 (6 bases each). The germline gives CDR1 SGHAT, CDR2 FQNNGV. The CDR3 runs 17 residues. Here the CDR3 reads CASSLGGLASSYNERFF. The DNA for the CDR3 is TGTGCCAGCAGCTTAGGGGGGCTAGCGAGTTCCTATAATGAGCGGTTCTTC.

Turning to this clonotype: The CDR3 carries no conserved terminal phenylalanine or tryptophan, so it likely arises from a read error. The J gene is TRBJ1-2, the V gene TRBV5-5; D remains ambiguous. This CDR3 contains 14 residues. CDR1 and CDR2 (germline): SGHKS, YYEKEE (reference sequence). V was pared by 3 bases and J by 0 bases, with 9 bases between. CDR3 coding DNA: TGTGCCAGCAGCTCGATAGCAACTAACTATGGCTACACCTTG. Amino acid sequence: CASSSIATNYGYTL.

Worth noting for this clonotype: Possible read error: a much larger clone is one base away. V gene TRBV14 combines with J gene TRBJ2-1; 8 bases are a match to TRBD2. CDR1 is SGHDN, CDR2 FVKESK, per germline. The CDR3 consists of 15 residues. Unmatched junction bases numbered 15, after V lost 10 bases and J lost 7 bases. This chain's CDR3 is CANRPLAGVGNEQFF. CDR3 bases: TGTGCCAACAGACCCCTAGCGGGCGTGGGTAATGAGCAGTTCTTC.

On this clonotype: An end of the junction differs from the germline gene, which may be a read error. The chain carries TRBV4-3 and TRBJ1-4; D remains unclear. The CDR3 has 16 amino acids. Looked up from germline, CDR1 is LGHNA and CDR2 is YSLEER. The DNA of the CDR3 is TGCGCCAGCAGCCAAGATCTTAGGAGACGAAATGAAAAACTATTTTTT. This translates into CASSQDLRRRNEKLFF.

As regards this clonotype: One junction end does not reproduce the germline sequence, and a read error may be involved. The chain has TRBV6-1 and TRBJ2-7; the D is unclear. CDR1 and CDR2 (germline): MNHNS, SASEGT. This CDR3 region has 15 residues. The CDR3 is CASRPESSLSYGQYF. The CDR3 nucleotides read TGTGCCAGCAGGCCTGAGTCAAGCTTGTCCTACGGGCAGTACTTC.

The chain couples TRBV5-1 to TRBJ1-3; 7 positions agree with TRBD1. The junction had 3 bases not matched to a gene; V was cut back by 3 bases and J by 0 bases. Germline CDR1 is SGHRS and CDR2 is YFSETQ. CDR3 length: 15 residues. In DNA form, the CDR3 reads TGCGCCAGCAGCTCTACAGGGGTCTCTGGAAACACCATATATTTT. Encoded protein: CASSSTGVSGNTIYF.

In regard to this clonotype: Since a much larger clone is just one base distant, this may be a read error. V is TRBV29-1 and J is TRBJ2-2; D uncertain. The V and J ends lost 7 bases and 4 bases respectively, with 16 bases between them. CDR3 length: 14 amino acids. Germline CDR1 reads SQVTM; CDR2 reads ANQGSEA. CDR3 in amino acids: CSASTQTVTGELFF. CDR3 sequence (DNA): TGCAGCGCGAGCACACAAACAGTCACCGGGGAGCTGTTTTTT.

With regard to this clonotype: One junction end disagrees with the germline gene, perhaps due to a read error. This rearrangement joins TRBV14 to TRBJ2-1; D not certain. Per the germline V gene, CDR1 is SGHDN and CDR2 is FVKESK. This CDR3 contains 12 residues. The CDR3 is CASTQDQAEQFF. The DNA for the CDR3 is TGTGCCAGCACCCAAGATCAAGCTGAGCAGTTCTTC.

The chain recombines TRBV5-6 with TRBJ2-4, with TRBD1 matching over 7 bases. Per germline, CDR1 SGHDT and CDR2 YYEEEE. There are 17 residues in the CDR3. The ends lost 2 bases at V and 7 bases at J; junction bases unmatched: 15. The CDR3 DNA sequence: TGTGCCAGCAGCTTTGGGCCGAGGGGGCTCCAGATGAACATTCAGTACTTC. Its protein product is CASSFGPRGLQMNIQYF.

This rearrangement joins TRBV5-5 to TRBJ2-3; 9 nucleotides align to TRBD1. The DNA matches TRBJ1-5 better at its end, which makes the J call doubtful. The CDR3 length is 15 residues. Germline V lookup: CDR1 SGHKS, CDR2 YYEKEE (reference sequence). CDR3 region: CASRKTGGAGDTQHF. The CDR3 DNA is TGTGCCAGCAGGAAAACAGGGGGCGCAGGAGATACGCAGCATTTT.

Remarks on this clonotype: The junction shows a germline mismatch at one end, possibly a read error. The chain couples TRBV5-4 to TRBJ2-1; no clear D. CDR1 is SGHNT and CDR2 is YYREEE in the germline V gene (reference sequence). The CDR3 runs to 13 residues. The CDR3 here is CVSSLGGYNEQFF. Here the CDR3 DNA reads TGTGTCAGCAGCTTGGGCGGTTACAATGAGCAGTTCTTC.

As for this clonotype: An end of the junction does not agree with germline; a read error may underlie this. The chain couples TRBV11-1 to TRBJ1-1; D is unresolved. The germline CDR1 and CDR2 sequences are SGHAT and FQDESV (reference sequence). CDR3 length: 13 residues. Here the CDR3 reads CAGSIDEKVFAFF. The CDR3 DNA is TGTGCCGGCAGCATAGATGAGAAGGTTTTCGCTTTCTTT.

For this clonotype: This CDR3 fails to terminate in the conserved phenylalanine or tryptophan, so it likely reflects a read error. The chain couples TRBV29-1 to TRBJ1-6; the D is unclear. The CDR3 spans 13 residues. Per the germline V gene, CDR1 is SQVTM and CDR2 is ANQGSEA. Trimming shortened V by 4 bases and J by 7 bases, and 11 bases separated the two germline ends. CDR3 in DNA: TGCAGCGTTGGGGCAGACTTCAATTCACCCCTCCACATT. Translation: CSVGADFNSPLHI.

On this clonotype itself: A read error may explain this, as a much larger clone is one base away. The chain joins TRBV29-1 to TRBJ2-7; possibly TRBD2 for D (6 bases). CDR1 is SQVTM, CDR2 ANQGSEA, per germline. CDR3 length: 17 residues. The DNA for the CDR3 is TGCAGCGCTAAAGCCACAGGACCCGGGAGATTCTCCTACAAGCAGTACTTC. Protein: CSAKATGPGRFSYKQYF.